Listed below are T cell receptor beta chains from one sample, sequenced in a study of control samples from healthy donors and cancer patients. Repertoires were generated with immunoSEQ multiplex PCR, while TCRdb's copy carries only in-frame clones and drops some. Among under 30,000 clones listed, roughly 85% were seen once. Sequencing was carried out using PBMCs. These receptors originate from a man aged 60-69 years with head and neck cancer. Both conserved end residues are trimmed from each CDR3.

j_call	v_call	cdr3_aa
TRBJ2-7	TRBV28	ASSPRGLSEQY
TRBJ2-7	TRBV7-2	ASSLVRGEQY
TRBJ2-5	TRBV7-9	ASSFMGLETQY
TRBJ2-2	TRBV7-6	ASNSGANTGELF
TRBJ1-2	TRBV3-1/TRBV3-2	ASSQDVARGPYGYT
TRBJ2-7	TRBV5-6	ASSLDLGEQY
TRBJ2-7	TRBV6-5	ASRLLRSVPYEQY
TRBJ2-7	TRBV2	ASQTGVGEQY
TRBJ2-7	TRBV5-1	ASSLDRRYEQY
TRBJ1-1	TRBV10-1	ATTTGVNTEAF
TRBJ1-6	TRBV2	ASRGGGNSPLH
TRBJ2-5	TRBV19	ASSGTGEVATQY
TRBJ2-1	TRBV7-2	ASSLDRGPWSSYNEQF
TRBJ2-1	TRBV28	ASRPGQGYNEQF
TRBJ2-1	TRBV28	ASRSGGGYNEQF
TRBJ2-1	TRBV19	ASRRTRDNEQF
TRBJ1-6	TRBV4-1	ASSQDGISPLH
TRBJ2-7	TRBV28	ASNTQGGRDLGGEQY
TRBJ1-1	TRBV27	ASSYNGPLNTEAF
TRBJ1-1	TRBV6-1	ASSDKGTANTEAF
TRBJ1-5	TRBV20-1	SASGQYSNQPQH
TRBJ2-1	TRBV7-3	ASSYLLHNEQF
TRBJ2-7	TRBV6-6	ASSDPRRTSYEQY
TRBJ2-7	TRBV2	ASSSDSRDGNYEQY
TRBJ2-7	TRBV6-5	ASTPGHSGLHEQY
TRBJ2-1	TRBV9	ASSVGRAEINEQF
TRBJ2-3	TRBV6-5	ASTMGQVDTQY
TRBJ2-7	TRBV11-1	ASSLGGAGNYEQY
TRBJ1-1	TRBV14	ASSQVGTRVNTEAF
TRBJ1-6	TRBV7-8	ASRPGWDSYNSPLH
TRBJ1-6	TRBV25-1	ASRAGTLNSPLH
TRBJ2-1	TRBV5-1	ASSLGTINEQF
TRBJ1-6	TRBV11-3	ASSLVHRGSSPLH
TRBJ1-1	TRBV6-1	ASSWGRGARTEAF
TRBJ2-4	TRBV14	ASSQPRAGSKNIQY
TRBJ2-1	TRBV27	ASSNTAGTGGGYSYNEQF
TRBJ1-1	TRBV28	ASQGNTEAF
TRBJ2-7	TRBV28	ASRSGPTNYEQY
TRBJ2-1	TRBV7-2	ASSKQGAAYNEQF
TRBJ2-2	TRBV11-2	ASLARVTGELF
TRBJ2-2	TRBV9	ASSLNVYTGELF
TRBJ2-2	TRBV7-2	ASSLFYTGELF
TRBJ1-2	TRBV12-5	ASGLGQGPDVCT
TRBJ2-2	TRBV11-3	ASSPIAATNTGELF
TRBJ2-7	TRBV3-1/TRBV3-2	ASSLRQAYEQY
TRBJ1-3	TRBV5-5	ASSLQWQSGNTIY
TRBJ2-1	TRBV5-1	ASSLRTFVDEQF
TRBJ1-5	TRBV6-2/TRBV6-3	ASSSSINQPQH
TRBJ2-7	TRBV19	ASSAGTNSYEQY
TRBJ2-3	TRBV9	ASTDPLAHTQY
TRBJ1-1	TRBV3-1/TRBV3-2	ASSQRGGHTEAF
TRBJ1-5	TRBV12-3/TRBV12-4	ASSLQNGPQH
TRBJ1-5	TRBV9	ASSVDGVSNQPQH
TRBJ2-7	TRBV7-2	ASSKLAYEQY
TRBJ2-1	TRBV11-2	ASSLGGIEQF